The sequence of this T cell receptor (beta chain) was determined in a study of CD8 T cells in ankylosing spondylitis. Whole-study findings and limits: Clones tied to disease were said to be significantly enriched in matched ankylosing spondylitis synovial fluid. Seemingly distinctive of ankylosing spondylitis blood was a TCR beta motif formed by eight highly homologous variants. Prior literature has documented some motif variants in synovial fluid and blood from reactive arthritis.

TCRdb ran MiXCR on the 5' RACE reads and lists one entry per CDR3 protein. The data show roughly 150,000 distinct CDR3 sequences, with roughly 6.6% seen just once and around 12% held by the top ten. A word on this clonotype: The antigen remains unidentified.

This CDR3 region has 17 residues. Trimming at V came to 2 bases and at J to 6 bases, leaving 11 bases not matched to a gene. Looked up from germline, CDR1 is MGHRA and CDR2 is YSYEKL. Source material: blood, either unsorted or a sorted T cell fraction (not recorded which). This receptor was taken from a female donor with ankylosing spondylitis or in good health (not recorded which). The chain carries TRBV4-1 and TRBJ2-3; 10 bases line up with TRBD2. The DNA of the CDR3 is TGCGCCAGCAGCCAACCGATACTAGCGGGGAGGGAGGATACGCAGTATTTT. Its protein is CASSQPILAGREDTQYF.